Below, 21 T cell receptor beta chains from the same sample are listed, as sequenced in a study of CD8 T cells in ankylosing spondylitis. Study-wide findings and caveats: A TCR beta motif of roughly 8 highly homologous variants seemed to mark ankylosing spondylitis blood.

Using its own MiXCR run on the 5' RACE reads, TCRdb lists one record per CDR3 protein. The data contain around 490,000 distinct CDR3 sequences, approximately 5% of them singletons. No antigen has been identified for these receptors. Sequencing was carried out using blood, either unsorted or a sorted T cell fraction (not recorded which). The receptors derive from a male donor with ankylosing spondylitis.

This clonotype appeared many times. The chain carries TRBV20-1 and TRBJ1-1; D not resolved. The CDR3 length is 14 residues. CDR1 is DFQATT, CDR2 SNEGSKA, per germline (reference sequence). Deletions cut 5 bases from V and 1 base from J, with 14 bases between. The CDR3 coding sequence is TGCAGTGCTCCTATAACGACTAGGAACACTGAAGCTTTCTTT. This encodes CSAPITTRNTEAFF.

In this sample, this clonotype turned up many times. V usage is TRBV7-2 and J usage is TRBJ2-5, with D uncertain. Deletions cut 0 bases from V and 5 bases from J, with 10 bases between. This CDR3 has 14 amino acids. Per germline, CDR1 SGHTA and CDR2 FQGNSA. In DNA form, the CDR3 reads TGTGCCAGCAGCTTAGCCCGGAGTCGGGAGACCCAGTACTTC. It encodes CASSLARSRETQYF.

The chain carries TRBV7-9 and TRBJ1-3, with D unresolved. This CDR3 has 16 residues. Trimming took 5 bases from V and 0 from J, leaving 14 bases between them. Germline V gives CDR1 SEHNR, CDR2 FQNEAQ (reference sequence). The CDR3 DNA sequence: TGTGCCAGCAGCAAATCACGGGGAGACTCTGGAAACACCATATATTTT. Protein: CASSKSRGDSGNTIYF.

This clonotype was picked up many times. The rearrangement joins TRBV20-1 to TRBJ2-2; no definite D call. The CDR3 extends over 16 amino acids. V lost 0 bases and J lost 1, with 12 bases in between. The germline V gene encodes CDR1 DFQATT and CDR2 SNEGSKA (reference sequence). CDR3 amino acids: CSARDRGVENTGELFF. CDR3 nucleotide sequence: TGCAGTGCTAGAGATCGTGGGGTGGAGAACACCGGGGAGCTGTTTTTT.

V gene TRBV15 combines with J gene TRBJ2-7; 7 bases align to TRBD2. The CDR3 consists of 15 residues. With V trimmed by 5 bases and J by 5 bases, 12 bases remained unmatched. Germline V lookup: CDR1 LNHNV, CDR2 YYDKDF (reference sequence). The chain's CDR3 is CATSLEGGSIDEQYF. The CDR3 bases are TGTGCCACCAGCTTAGAGGGCGGGAGCATCGACGAGCAGTACTTC.

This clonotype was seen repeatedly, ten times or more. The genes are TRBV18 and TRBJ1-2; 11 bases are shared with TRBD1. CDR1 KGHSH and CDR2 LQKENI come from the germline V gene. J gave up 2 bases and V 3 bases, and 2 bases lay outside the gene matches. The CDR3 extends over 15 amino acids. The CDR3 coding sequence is TGTGCCAGCTCACCCGGGACAGGGGGGAACTATGGCTACACCTTC. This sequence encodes CASSPGTGGNYGYTF.

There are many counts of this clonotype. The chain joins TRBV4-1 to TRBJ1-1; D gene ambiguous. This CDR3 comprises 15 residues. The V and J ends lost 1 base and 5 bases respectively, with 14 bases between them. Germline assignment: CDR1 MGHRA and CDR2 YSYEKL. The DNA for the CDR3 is TGCGCCAGCAGCCAAGGAGGATTCTTGGGAACTGAAGCTTTCTTT. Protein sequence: CASSQGGFLGTEAFF.

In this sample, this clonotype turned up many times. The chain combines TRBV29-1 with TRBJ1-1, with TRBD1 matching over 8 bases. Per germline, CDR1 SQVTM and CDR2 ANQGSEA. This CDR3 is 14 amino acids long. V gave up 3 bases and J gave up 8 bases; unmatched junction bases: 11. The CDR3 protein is CSVEAGTGLAEAFF. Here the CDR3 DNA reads TGCAGCGTTGAGGCCGGGACAGGCTTAGCCGAAGCTTTCTTT.

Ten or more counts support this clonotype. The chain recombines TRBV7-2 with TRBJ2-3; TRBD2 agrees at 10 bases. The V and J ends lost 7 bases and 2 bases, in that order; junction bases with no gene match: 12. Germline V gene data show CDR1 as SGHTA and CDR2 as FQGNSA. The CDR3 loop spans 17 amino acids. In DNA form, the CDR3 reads TGTGCCAGCACCCTCCCCGCTAGCGGGAGTGACACAGATACGCAGTATTTT. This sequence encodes CASTLPASGSDTDTQYF. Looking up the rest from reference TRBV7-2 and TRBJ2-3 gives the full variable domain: GAGVSQSPSNKVTEKGKDVELRCDPISGHTALYWYRQSLGQGLEFLIYFQGNSAPDKSGLPSDRFSAERTGGSVSTLTIQRTQQEDSAVYLCASTLPASGSDTDTQYFGPGTRLTVL.

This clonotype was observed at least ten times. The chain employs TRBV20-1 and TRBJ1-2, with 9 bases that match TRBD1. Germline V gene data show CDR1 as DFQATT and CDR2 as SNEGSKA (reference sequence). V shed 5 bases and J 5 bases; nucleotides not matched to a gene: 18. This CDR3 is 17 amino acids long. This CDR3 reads CSAPTTGTGTGGYGYTF. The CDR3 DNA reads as TGCAGTGCTCCAACCACCGGGACAGGGACGGGAGGGTATGGCTACACCTTC.

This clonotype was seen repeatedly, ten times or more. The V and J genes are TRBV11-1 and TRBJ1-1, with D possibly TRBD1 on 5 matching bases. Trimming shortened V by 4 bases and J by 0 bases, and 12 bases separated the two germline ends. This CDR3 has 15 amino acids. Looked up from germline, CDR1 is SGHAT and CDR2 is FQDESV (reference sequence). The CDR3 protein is CASSYRQQMNTEAFF. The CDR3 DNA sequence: TGTGCCAGCAGCTATAGACAGCAAATGAACACTGAAGCTTTCTTT.

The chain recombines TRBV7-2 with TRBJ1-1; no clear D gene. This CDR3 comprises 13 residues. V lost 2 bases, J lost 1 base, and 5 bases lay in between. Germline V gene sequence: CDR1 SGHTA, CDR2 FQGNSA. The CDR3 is CASSLQKNTEAFF. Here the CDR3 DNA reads TGTGCCAGCAGCTTACAAAAGAACACTGAAGCTTTCTTT.

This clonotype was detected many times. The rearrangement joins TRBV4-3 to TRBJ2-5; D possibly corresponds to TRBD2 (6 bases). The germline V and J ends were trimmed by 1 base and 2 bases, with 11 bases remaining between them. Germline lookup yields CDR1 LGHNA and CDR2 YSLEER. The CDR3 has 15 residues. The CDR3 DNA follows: TGCGCCAGCAGCCAAGTTAGCGGCAGACAAGAGACCCAGTACTTC. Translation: CASSQVSGRQETQYF.

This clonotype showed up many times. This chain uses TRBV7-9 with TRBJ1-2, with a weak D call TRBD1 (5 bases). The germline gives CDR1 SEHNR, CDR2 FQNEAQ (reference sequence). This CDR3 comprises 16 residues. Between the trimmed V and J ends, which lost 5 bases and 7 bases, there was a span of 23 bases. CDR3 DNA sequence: TGTGCCAGCAGCCTACTTGGGGGAGCGAGCCTCTCTGGCTACACCTTC. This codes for CASSLLGGASLSGYTF.

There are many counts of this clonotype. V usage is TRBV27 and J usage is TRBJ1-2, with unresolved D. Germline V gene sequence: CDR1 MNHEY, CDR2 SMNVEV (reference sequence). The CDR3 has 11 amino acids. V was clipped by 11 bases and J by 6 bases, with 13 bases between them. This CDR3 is CAVWGSDGYTF. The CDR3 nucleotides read TGTGCCGTCTGGGGTTCCGATGGCTACACCTTC.

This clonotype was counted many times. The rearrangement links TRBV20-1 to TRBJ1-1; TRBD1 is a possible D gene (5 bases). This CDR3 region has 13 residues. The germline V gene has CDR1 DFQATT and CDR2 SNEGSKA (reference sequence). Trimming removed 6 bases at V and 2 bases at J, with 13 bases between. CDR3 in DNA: TGCAGTGCAACCGGGACGGATAACACTGAAGCTTTCTTT. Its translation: CSATGTDNTEAFF.

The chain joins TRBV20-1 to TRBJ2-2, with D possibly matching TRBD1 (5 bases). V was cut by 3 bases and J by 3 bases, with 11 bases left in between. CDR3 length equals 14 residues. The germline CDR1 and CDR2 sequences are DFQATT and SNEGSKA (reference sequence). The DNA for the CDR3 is TGCAGTGCTAGTGGCAGGGTCGACACCGGGGAGCTGTTTTTT. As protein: CSASGRVDTGELFF.

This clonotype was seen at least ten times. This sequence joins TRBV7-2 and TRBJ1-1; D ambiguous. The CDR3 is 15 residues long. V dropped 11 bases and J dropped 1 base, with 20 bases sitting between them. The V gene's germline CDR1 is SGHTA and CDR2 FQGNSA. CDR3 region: CAGGPIRNSNTEAFF. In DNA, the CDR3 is TGTGCCGGAGGGCCCATACGGAATTCGAACACTGAAGCTTTCTTT.

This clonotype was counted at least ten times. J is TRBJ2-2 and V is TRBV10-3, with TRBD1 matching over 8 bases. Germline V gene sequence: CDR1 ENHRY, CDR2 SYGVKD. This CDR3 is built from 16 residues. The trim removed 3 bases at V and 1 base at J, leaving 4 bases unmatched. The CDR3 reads CAISDRGTGNTGELFF. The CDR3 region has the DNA TGTGCCATCAGTGACCGCGGGACAGGGAACACCGGGGAGCTGTTTTTT.

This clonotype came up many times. The CDR3 sequence is CSAGGPWAQHF. Written as DNA, the CDR3 is TGCAGTGCCGGAGGCCCCTGGGCCCAGCATTTT. This sequence joins TRBV20-1 and TRBJ1-5; D is ambiguous. V lost 6 bases and J lost 11, with 14 bases in between. The length of the CDR3 is 11 residues. Germline V gene data show CDR1 as DFQATT and CDR2 as SNEGSKA (reference sequence).

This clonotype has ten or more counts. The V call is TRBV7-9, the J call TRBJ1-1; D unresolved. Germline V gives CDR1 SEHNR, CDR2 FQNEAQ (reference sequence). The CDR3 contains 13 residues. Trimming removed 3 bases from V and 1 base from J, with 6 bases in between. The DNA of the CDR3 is TGTGCCAGCAGCTTTAGTCGGAACACTGAAGCTTTCTTT. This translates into CASSFSRNTEAFF.